This record looks at one T cell receptor (beta chain) sequence and its context. This specimen belongs to a study of OX40 agonist ivuxolimab in advanced cancers. The method was immunoSEQ multiplex PCR; TCRdb's version includes in-frame clones alone and lacks a portion of them. The sample shows roughly 80,000 clones, over 85% of them seen only once. The source is an adult with an advanced solid tumor such as melanoma, head and neck, liver or kidney cancer. This material consisted of CD4+ or CD8+ T cells sorted from blood, taken in a trial of the OX40 agonist ivuxolimab.

CDR3 coding DNA: TGTGCCAGCAGTCTACCTATAGAACAGGCACCCCGGGATCAGCCCCAGCATTTT. This gives the protein CASSLPIEQAPRDQPQHF. The rearrangement joins TRBV2 to TRBJ1-5, with D tentatively TRBD1 (5 bases). Between the trimmed V and J ends, which lost 5 bases and 5 bases, there was a span of 25 bases. CDR3 size: 18 residues. Germline loops: CDR1 SNHLY, CDR2 FYNNEI.